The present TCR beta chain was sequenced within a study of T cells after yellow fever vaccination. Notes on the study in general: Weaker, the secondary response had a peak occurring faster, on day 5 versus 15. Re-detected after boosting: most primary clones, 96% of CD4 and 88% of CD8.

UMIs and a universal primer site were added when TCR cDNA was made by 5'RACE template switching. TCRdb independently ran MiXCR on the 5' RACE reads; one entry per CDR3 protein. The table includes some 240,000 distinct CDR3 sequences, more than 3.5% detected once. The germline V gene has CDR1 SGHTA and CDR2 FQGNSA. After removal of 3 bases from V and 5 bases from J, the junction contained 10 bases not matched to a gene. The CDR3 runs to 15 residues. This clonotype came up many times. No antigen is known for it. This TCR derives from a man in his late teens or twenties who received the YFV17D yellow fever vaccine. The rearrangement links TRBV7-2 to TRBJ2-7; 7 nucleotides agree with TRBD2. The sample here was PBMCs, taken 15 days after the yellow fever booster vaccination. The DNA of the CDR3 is TGTGCCAGCAGCTTTGAGGGGAGGGACCCTGACGAGCAGTACTTC. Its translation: CASSFEGRDPDEQYF.